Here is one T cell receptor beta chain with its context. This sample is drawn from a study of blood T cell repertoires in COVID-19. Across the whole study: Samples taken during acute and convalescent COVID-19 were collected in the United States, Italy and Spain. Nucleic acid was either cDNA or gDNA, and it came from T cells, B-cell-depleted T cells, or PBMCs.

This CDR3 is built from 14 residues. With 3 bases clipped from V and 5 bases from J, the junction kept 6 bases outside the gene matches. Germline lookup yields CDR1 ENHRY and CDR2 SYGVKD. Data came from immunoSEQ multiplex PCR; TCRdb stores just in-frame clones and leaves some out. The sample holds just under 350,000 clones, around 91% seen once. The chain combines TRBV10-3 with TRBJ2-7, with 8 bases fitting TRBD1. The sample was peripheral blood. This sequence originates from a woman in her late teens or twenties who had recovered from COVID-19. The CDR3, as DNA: TGTGCCATCAGTGACAGGGGGCAATCCCACGAGCAGTACGTC. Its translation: CAISDRGQSHEQYV.